These 14 T cell receptor beta chains were all obtained from the same sample, sequenced in a study of T cells after yellow fever vaccination. TCRdb used MiXCR to reprocess the 5' RACE reads, holding one entry per CDR3 protein. The table lists 620,000 or so distinct CDR3 sequences, approximately 16% of them singletons. This material consisted of PBMCs, taken 4 to 5 days after the first yellow fever vaccination. The receptors originated from a man aged 18 to 29 who received the YFV17D yellow fever vaccine.

The chain employs TRBV7-7 and TRBJ2-2, with 7 bases aligning to TRBD1. V shed 5 bases and J 5 bases; nucleotides not matched to a gene: 5. CDR1 and CDR2 (germline): SSHAT, FNYEAQ (reference sequence). CDR3 length: 14 amino acids. The CDR3 region is CASSPGQKTGELFF. The DNA for the CDR3 is TGTGCCAGCAGCCCGGGACAGAAGACCGGGGAGCTGTTTTTT. Full variable domain (rest looked up from reference TRBV7-7 and TRBJ2-2): GAGVSQSPRYKVTKRGQDVTLRCDPISSHATLYWYQQALGQGPEFLTYFNYEAQPDKSGLPSDRFSAERPEGSISTLTIQRTEQRDSAMYRCASSPGQKTGELFFGEGSRLTVL.

V gene TRBV7-3 combines with J gene TRBJ2-2; 8 bases align to TRBD1. Germline V gene data show CDR1 as SGHTA and CDR2 as FQGTGA. The V and J ends lost 5 bases and 4 bases, in that order; junction bases with no gene match: 6. The CDR3 is 15 residues long. CDR3 DNA sequence: TGTGCCAGCAGCCCAGGGGGCGCATCCACCGGGGAGCTGTTTTTT. Protein sequence: CASSPGGASTGELFF.

The genes are TRBV6-1 and TRBJ1-6, with 8 bases fitting TRBD1. The CDR3 has 14 amino acids. Germline CDR1 is MNHNS and CDR2 is SASEGT. The V and J ends lost 6 bases and 9 bases, in that order; junction bases with no gene match: 7. The CDR3 is CASRTGQGASPLHF. CDR3 nucleotide sequence: TGTGCCAGCAGAACTGGGCAGGGGGCTTCACCCCTCCACTTT.

This rearrangement joins TRBV4-3 to TRBJ2-5; D gene ambiguous. V gave up 1 base and J gave up 3 bases, with 12 bases separating them. Per the germline V gene, CDR1 is LGHNA and CDR2 is YSLEER. This CDR3 has 15 residues. CDR3 sequence (DNA): TGCGCCAGCAGCCAAGCGTTCGTATGGGAAGAGACCCAGTACTTC. It codes for CASSQAFVWEETQYF.

The chain's CDR3 is CASTSGLEQFF. The DNA for the CDR3 is TGTGCCAGCACCTCGGGACTTGAGCAGTTCTTC. V is TRBV7-2 and J is TRBJ2-1; TRBD2 is a possible D gene (6 bases). V lost 7 bases, J lost 9 bases, and 10 bases lay in between. The CDR3 has 11 residues. The germline gives CDR1 SGHTA, CDR2 FQGNSA.

This clonotype was detected only a few times. The chain employs TRBV7-8 and TRBJ2-5; the match to TRBD2 covers 9 bases. Trimming at V came to 1 base and at J to 2 bases, leaving 5 bases not matched to a gene. The CDR3 totals 16 residues. The germline CDR1 and CDR2 sequences are SGHVS and FQNEAQ. The CDR3 here is CASSLDWLAGQETQYF. CDR3 in DNA: TGTGCCAGCAGCTTAGATTGGCTAGCGGGGCAAGAGACCCAGTACTTC. Together with reference TRBV7-8 and TRBJ2-5, the CDR3 gives the full variable domain: GAGVSQSPRYKVAKRGQDVALRCDPISGHVSLFWYQQALGQGPEFLTYFQNEAQLDKSGLPSDRFFAERPEGSVSTLKIQRTQQEDSAVYLCASSLDWLAGQETQYFGPGTRLLVL.

V and J are TRBV6-2 or TRBV6-3 and TRBJ2-7, with 7 bases aligning to TRBD1. CDR1 is MNHEY, CDR2 SVGEGT, per germline. This CDR3 has 15 amino acids. With 4 bases clipped from V and 0 bases from J, the junction kept 6 bases outside the gene matches. This CDR3 is CASSSQGVSSYEQYV. CDR3 DNA: TGTGCCAGCAGTTCCCAGGGGGTGAGCTCCTACGAGCAGTACGTC.

This clonotype showed up many times. This sequence joins TRBV29-1 and TRBJ2-1; the match to TRBD1 covers 7 bases. Germline loops: CDR1 SQVTM, CDR2 ANQGSEA. The CDR3 loop spans 13 amino acids. The CDR3 DNA reads as TGCAGTTCACAGGGGAACACCTACAATGAGCAGTTCTTC. This sequence encodes CSSQGNTYNEQFF.

V is TRBV7-9 and J is TRBJ1-4, with 7 nucleotides matching TRBD1. Germline lookup yields CDR1 SEHNR and CDR2 FQNEAQ (reference sequence). This CDR3 comprises 14 residues. With V trimmed by 5 bases and J by 8 bases, 8 bases remained unmatched. The CDR3 region is CASSLGQPDEKLFF. The CDR3 DNA sequence: TGTGCCAGCAGCCTGGGACAGCCGGACGAAAAACTGTTTTTT. Together with reference TRBV7-9 and TRBJ1-4, the CDR3 gives the full variable domain: DTGVSQNPRHKITKRGQNVTFRCDPISEHNRLYWYRQTLGQGPEFLTYFQNEAQLEKSRLLSDRFSAERPKGSFSTLEIQRTEQGDSAMYLCASSLGQPDEKLFFGSGTQLSVL.

This chain connects TRBV5-1 to TRBJ2-5; D is unresolved. This CDR3 region has 15 residues. Between the trimmed V and J ends, which lost 0 bases and 2 bases, there was a span of 11 bases. CDR1 and CDR2 from the germline V gene are SGHRS and YFSETQ. The CDR3 region is CASSLAGSAQETQYF. The CDR3 DNA reads as TGCGCCAGCAGCTTGGCCGGCAGCGCTCAAGAGACCCAGTACTTC.

This chain uses TRBV7-2 with TRBJ2-3; maybe TRBD2 (7 bases). V lost 5 bases and J 3 bases, leaving 15 bases between the germline ends. The CDR3 runs to 15 residues. Germline V gene lookup returns CDR1 SGHTA and CDR2 FQGNSA. CDR3 DNA sequence: TGTGCCAGCAGCGGGGGGCCTAGCGGAACAGATACGCAGTATTTT. This sequence encodes CASSGGPSGTDTQYF.

This clonotype was picked up a small number of times. V gene TRBV12-3 or TRBV12-4 combines with J gene TRBJ2-1; D may be TRBD1 (6 bases). Trimming removed 3 bases at V and 4 bases at J, with 19 bases between. The CDR3 length is 17 residues. The CDR3 here is CASSLFWGTSPYNEQFF. Here the CDR3 DNA reads TGTGCCAGCAGTTTGTTTTGGGGGACATCCCCTTACAATGAGCAGTTCTTC.

V usage is TRBV5-4 and J usage is TRBJ1-1, with 7 bases aligning to TRBD1. V was clipped by 4 bases and J by 6 bases; unmatched bases: 15. The CDR3 runs 16 residues. The germline gives CDR1 SGHNT, CDR2 YYREEE (reference sequence). The CDR3 DNA follows: TGTGCCAGCAGCCCCCGGTGGGGACAGAGTATCCCTGAAGCTTTCTTT. It yields the protein CASSPRWGQSIPEAFF.

V and J are TRBV6-2 or TRBV6-3 and TRBJ2-4, with D perhaps given as TRBD1 or TRBD2 (5 bases each). Trimming took 2 bases from V and 8 from J, leaving 22 bases between them. CDR1 is MNHEY, CDR2 SVGEGT, per germline. CDR3 length: 17 amino acids. CDR3 sequence reads: CASSYGRDPMGWDIQYF. The CDR3 DNA sequence: TGTGCCAGCAGTTACGGCAGGGACCCCATGGGTTGGGACATTCAGTACTTC.